These 18 T cell receptor beta chains came from one sample sequenced in a study of blood T cell repertoires in COVID-19. The table came from immunoSEQ multiplex PCR; TCRdb's copy has only in-frame clones and leaves some out. The table records about 72,000 clones, 65% to 90% of them present only once. The specimen was peripheral blood. The receptors derive from a man between 65 and 79 years old with active or convalescent COVID-19.

V and J are TRBV28 and TRBJ2-7; D gene ambiguous. V was trimmed by 3 bases and J by 6 bases, leaving 6 bases between them. Germline V gene lookup returns CDR1 MDHEN and CDR2 SYDVKM. The CDR3 has 11 residues. CDR3 sequence reads: CASSFVGEQYF. The CDR3 DNA follows: TGTGCCAGCAGTTTTGTCGGCGAGCAGTACTTC.

J is TRBJ1-3 and V is TRBV5-5; the D gene is possibly TRBD1 (6 bases). V was trimmed by 4 bases and J by 4 bases, leaving 12 bases between them. The CDR3 sequence is 14 residues long. Germline assignment: CDR1 SGHKS and CDR2 YYEKEE (reference sequence). The CDR3 DNA reads TGTGCCAGCAGCCCAGGGGATACCGGAAACACCATATATTTT. This translates into CASSPGDTGNTIYF.

A few counts support this clone. The J gene is TRBJ1-2, the V gene TRBV5-4; 7 bases agree with TRBD1. The CDR3 is 14 amino acids. Trimming cost V 4 bases and J 5 bases; bases outside gene matches: 8. Per the germline V gene, CDR1 is SGHNT and CDR2 is YYREEE (reference sequence). The CDR3 DNA reads as TGTGCCAGCAGCCCCGACAGGGTAGATTATGGCTACACCTTC. Translating gives CASSPDRVDYGYTF. The full variable domain, its missing parts supplied by reference TRBV5-4 and TRBJ1-2, is ETGVTQSPTHLIKTRGQQVTLRCSSQSGHNTVSWYQQALGQGPQFIFQYYREEENGRGNFPPRFSGLQFPNYSSELNVNALELDDSALYLCASSPDRVDYGYTFGSGTRLTVV.

The V call is TRBV6-1, the J call TRBJ2-1, with TRBD2 matching over 8 bases. The trim removed 0 bases at V and 16 bases at J, leaving 8 bases unmatched. The germline gives CDR1 MNHNS, CDR2 SASEGT. The CDR3 length is 13 residues. The CDR3 nucleotides are TGTGCCAGCAGTGAAGCTAGAACCGGGACTAGATTCTTC. Protein: CASSEARTGTRFF.

This chain links TRBV9 with TRBJ2-3; D might be TRBD2 (5 bases). CDR1 is SGDLS and CDR2 is YYNGEE in the germline V gene. Trimming pared 4 bases from V and 0 bases from J, leaving 9 bases between. The length of the CDR3 is 14 residues. The CDR3 DNA reads as TGTGCCAGCAGCCCGACTATCAGCACAGATACGCAGTATTTT. It encodes CASSPTISTDTQYF.

This chain uses TRBV24-1 with TRBJ1-5; D is possibly TRBD1 (6 bases). The CDR3 runs to 13 residues. Germline V gene sequence: CDR1 KGHDR, CDR2 SFDVKD. V lost 7 bases, J lost 4 bases, and 10 bases lay in between. The DNA for the CDR3 is TGTGCCACCAGGGGGCAGGGGAATCAGCCCCAGCATTTT. Its protein product is CATRGQGNQPQHF.

Here the CDR3 DNA reads TGTGCCAGCACCCTAACCGGGCTAGCGGGAGTAGAGACCCAGTACTTC. Translated: CASTLTGLAGVETQYF. The chain uses TRBV7-9 and TRBJ2-5; TRBD2 aligns across 10 bases. V gave up 7 bases and J gave up 4 bases; unmatched junction bases: 12. Germline V gene lookup returns CDR1 SEHNR and CDR2 FQNEAQ (reference sequence). The CDR3 runs 16 residues. Variable domain in full (rest from reference TRBV7-9 and TRBJ2-5): DTGVSQNPRHKITKRGQNVTFRCDPISEHNRLYWYRQTLGQGPEFLTYFQNEAQLEKSRLLSDRFSAERPKGSFSTLEIQRTEQGDSAMYLCASTLTGLAGVETQYFGPGTRLLVL.

The chain recombines TRBV28 with TRBJ1-4; the D gene is possibly TRBD1 (5 bases). This CDR3 region has 15 residues. Germline-derived CDR1 and CDR2 are MDHEN and SYDVKM. Trimming removed 4 bases from V and 2 bases from J, with 11 bases in between. CDR3 amino acids: CASSYSGSTNEKLFF. The CDR3 bases are TGTGCCAGCAGTTATTCAGGGTCGACTAATGAAAAACTGTTTTTT.

V and J are TRBV20-1 and TRBJ2-3; the match to TRBD2 covers 9 bases. Trimming at V came to 3 bases and at J to 2 bases, leaving 12 bases not matched to a gene. CDR1 and CDR2 from the germline V gene are DFQATT and SNEGSKA (reference sequence). The CDR3 is made up of 17 amino acids. The CDR3, as DNA: TGCAGTGCTAGTCCCATACAAGCTAGCGGGAACACAGATACGCAGTATTTT. This gives the protein CSASPIQASGNTDTQYF.

This clone was observed a single time. The rearrangement joins TRBV30 to TRBJ1-1; possibly TRBD1 for D (6 bases). The V gene's germline CDR1 is GTSNPN and CDR2 SVGIG (reference sequence). Trimming removed 0 bases at V and 0 bases at J, with 8 bases between. This CDR3 has 14 residues. The CDR3 reads CAWSVGQMNTEAFF. The CDR3 nucleotides are TGTGCCTGGAGTGTTGGACAGATGAACACTGAAGCTTTCTTT.

The CDR3 protein is CASSMSRATDTQYF. DNA of the CDR3: TGTGCCAGTAGTATGTCCAGGGCCACAGATACGCAGTATTTT. The rearrangement uses TRBV19 and TRBJ2-3; the D gene is possibly TRBD1 (5 bases). Germline lookup yields CDR1 LNHDA and CDR2 SQIVND (reference sequence). With 3 bases removed from V and 2 bases from J, the gap between germline ends came to 9 bases. The CDR3 runs to 14 residues.

The chain couples TRBV5-1 to TRBJ2-1; TRBD2 matches 10 bases. J gave up 0 bases and V 4 bases, and 4 bases lay outside the gene matches. CDR3 length: 16 amino acids. The germline CDR1 and CDR2 sequences are SGHRS and YFSETQ. In nucleotides, the CDR3 is TGCGCCAGCAGCCAGGGACTAGCGAGCTCCTACAATGAGCAGTTCTTC. Amino acid sequence: CASSQGLASSYNEQFF.

The chain combines TRBV20-1 with TRBJ1-6; no definite D call. Germline CDR1 is DFQATT and CDR2 is SNEGSKA (reference sequence). The CDR3 covers 15 residues. The V end was cut by 3 bases, the J end by 2 bases, with 11 bases between. CDR3 DNA sequence: TGCAGTGCTAGTCACGGTCCGACCTATAATTCACCCCTCCACTTT. This codes for CSASHGPTYNSPLHF.

V is TRBV29-1 and J is TRBJ1-1; weak D call: TRBD1 (5 bases). There are 14 residues in the CDR3. V dropped 6 bases and J dropped 1 base, with 15 bases sitting between them. Per germline, CDR1 SQVTM and CDR2 ANQGSEA. This CDR3 is CSVHRGHANTEAFF. CDR3 DNA: TGCAGCGTCCATCGCGGACACGCGAACACTGAAGCTTTCTTT.

This chain connects TRBV27 to TRBJ2-1; 10 bases line up with TRBD2. Germline assignment: CDR1 MNHEY and CDR2 SMNVEV (reference sequence). The CDR3 totals 16 residues. Trimming took 6 bases from V and 7 from J; bases not matched to a gene: 12. The CDR3 region is CASSPARTSGENEQFF. The DNA for the CDR3 is TGTGCCAGCAGCCCTGCAAGGACTAGCGGAGAGAATGAGCAGTTCTTC.

V usage is TRBV19 and J usage is TRBJ1-2; 7 nucleotides agree with TRBD1. Germline V gives CDR1 LNHDA, CDR2 SQIVND (reference sequence). The trim removed 7 bases at V and 8 bases at J, leaving 10 bases unmatched. There are 13 residues in the CDR3. The CDR3 protein is CASKIGTVWGYTF. CDR3 in DNA: TGTGCCAGTAAGATCGGGACAGTATGGGGCTACACCTTC. The whole variable domain, remainder taken from reference TRBV19 and TRBJ1-2, is DGGITQSPKYLFRKEGQNVTLSCEQNLNHDAMYWYRQDPGQGLRLIYYSQIVNDFQKGDIAEGYSVSREKKESFPLTVTSAQKNPTAFYLCASKIGTVWGYTFGSGTRLTVV.

In this sample, this clone turned up once. J is TRBJ2-3 and V is TRBV5-1; 11 bases are shared with TRBD1. This CDR3 is 15 amino acids long. Trimming removed 0 bases from V and 4 bases from J; junction bases left unmatched: 1. Germline lookup yields CDR1 SGHRS and CDR2 YFSETQ. In nucleotides, the CDR3 is TGCGCCAGCAGCTTGGGGGGACAGGGGGCAGATACGCAGTATTTT. Translated: CASSLGGQGADTQYF.

J is TRBJ1-1 and V is TRBV14; D unresolved. CDR3 length: 14 residues. Between the trimmed V and J ends, which lost 5 bases and 3 bases, there was a span of 13 bases. CDR1 and CDR2 (germline): SGHDN, FVKESK. The chain's CDR3 is CASSLKDTYTEAFF. In nucleotides, the CDR3 is TGTGCCAGCAGCTTGAAAGACACCTACACTGAAGCTTTCTTT.